This T cell receptor (beta chain) derives from a study of OX40 agonist ivuxolimab in advanced cancers. Study information: Dosing consisted of intravenous ivuxolimab at 0.01 to 10 mg/kg every 2 weeks. Study-wide results and caveats: A proportion of nonresponders additionally exhibited low normalized T-cell clonal expansion. On average, CD8+ T cells showed a greater number of expanded clones than CD4+.

With regard to this clone: Antigen unknown.

V was trimmed by 7 bases and J by 0 bases, leaving 12 bases between them. Germline V gene sequence: CDR1 SNHLY, CDR2 FYNNEI. There are 14 residues in the CDR3. Assay: immunoSEQ multiplex PCR; the TCRdb copy retains only in-frame clones and omits some. The data hold more than 13,000 clones, with roughly 84% observed a single time. The TCR was taken from an adult with an advanced solid tumor such as melanoma, head and neck, liver or kidney cancer. The material was CD4+ or CD8+ T cells sorted from blood, obtained in a trial of the OX40 agonist ivuxolimab. The chain combines TRBV2 with TRBJ1-1; D unresolved. CDR3 loop: CASNGEELNTEAFF. For the CDR3, the DNA is TGTGCCAGCAACGGGGAAGAGCTGAACACTGAAGCTTTCTTT.